This TCR beta chain was identified during a study of shared clonotypes between healthy human individuals. This table comes from immunoSEQ multiplex PCR, and its TCRdb copy is limited to in-frame clones, with some not included. The repertoire has about 1.1 million clones, about four fifths of them found once; the top ten carry 0.55% to 0.7%. Germline loops: CDR1 KGHSH, CDR2 LQKENI. The CDR3 totals 13 residues. V lost 2 bases to trimming and J lost 8 bases, with 12 bases between them. Sample: memory CD4+ T cells from PBMCs. The subset denotes: CD45RA-negative fraction. The V gene is TRBV18, the J gene TRBJ1-1; D is undetermined. The TCR was taken from a man in his late teens or twenties in good health. Some clones in this sample may be carry-over from other donors' samples. CDR3 loop: CASSPNPDGEAFF. CDR3 coding DNA: TGTGCCAGCTCACCAAACCCGGACGGGGAAGCTTTCTTT.